The 15 T cell receptor beta chains below come from one sample, sequenced in a study of cytomegalovirus exposure and HLA in healthy donors. With 60 Vbeta and 13 Jbeta primers, the PCR was carried out. Data came from immunoSEQ multiplex PCR; TCRdb stores just in-frame clones and leaves some out. The table records under 150,000 clones, over 60% of them present only once. Sequenced material: PBMCs. All receptors come from a woman aged 25 to 45 in good health and CMV-seronegative.

The V call is TRBV19, the J call TRBJ2-7; 9 bases fit TRBD2. J gave up 6 bases and V 8 bases, and 8 bases lay outside the gene matches. CDR1 is LNHDA and CDR2 is SQIVND in the germline V gene (reference sequence). The CDR3 contains 13 residues. CDR3 sequence reads: CASSAGGSGEQYF. In DNA form, the CDR3 reads TGTGCCAGTTCCGCGGGGGGGTCGGGCGAGCAGTACTTC.

The chain has TRBV5-8 and TRBJ1-2; TRBD1 might be the D (6 bases). V was cut by 2 bases and J by 2 bases, with 16 bases left in between. Germline V gene sequence: CDR1 SGHTS, CDR2 YDEGEE. The CDR3 sequence is 16 residues long. The CDR3 DNA reads as TGTGCCAGCAGCTTTTTCCTCCTTCAGGGGAACTATGGCTACACCTTC. It translates to CASSFFLLQGNYGYTF. The full variable domain, in which reference TRBV5-8 and TRBJ1-2 provide the parts outside the CDR3, is EAGVTQSPTHLIKTRGQQATLRCSPISGHTSVYWYQQALGLGLQFLLWYDEGEERNRGNFPPRFSGRQFPNYSSELNVNALELEDSALYLCASSFFLLQGNYGYTFGSGTRLTVV.

With respect to this clone: The junction shows a germline mismatch at one end, possibly a read error. Other DNA sequences from this sample encode an identical CDR3 as well. The chain employs TRBV7-2 and TRBJ1-2; D gene ambiguous. This CDR3 contains 12 residues. Germline-derived CDR1 and CDR2 are SGHTA and FQGNSA. The CDR3 sequence is CASSFTPGGYTF. The CDR3 DNA follows: TGCGCCAGCAGCTTCACCCCCGGGGGCTACACCTTC.

The rearrangement joins TRBV5-1 to TRBJ2-3, with 12 bases aligning to TRBD2. Germline lookup yields CDR1 SGHRS and CDR2 YFSETQ. The CDR3 is 15 amino acids. The V segment lost 0 bases and the J segment 6 bases; nucleotides outside the gene matches: 2. CDR3 coding DNA: TGCGCCAGCAGCTTGGGACTAGCGGGGGCGGATACGCAGTATTTT. Residues: CASSLGLAGADTQYF.

The chain combines TRBV23-1 with TRBJ1-5; 11 bases are shared with TRBD1. TRBV23-1 carries the ORF label, with uncertain function. CDR3 length equals 17 residues. The junction had 6 bases not matched to a gene; V was cut back by 3 bases and J by 2 bases. The CDR3 region is CASSHRDRGDGNQPQHF. In DNA, the CDR3 is TGCGCCAGCAGTCACCGGGACAGGGGGGATGGCAATCAGCCCCAGCATTTT.

This clone has a handful of counts. The chain joins TRBV5-4 to TRBJ1-2; perhaps TRBD1 as D (6 bases). Germline CDR1 reads SGHNT; CDR2 reads YYREEE (reference sequence). Trimming removed 2 bases at V and 0 bases at J, with 11 bases between. The length of the CDR3 is 15 residues. CDR3 in DNA: TGTGCCAGCAGCTTTGACAGGCTCGCTAACTATGGCTACACCTTC. It specifies CASSFDRLANYGYTF. Based on the CDR3 plus reference TRBV5-4 and TRBJ1-2, the full variable domain is ETGVTQSPTHLIKTRGQQVTLRCSSQSGHNTVSWYQQALGQGPQFIFQYYREEENGRGNFPPRFSGLQFPNYSSELNVNALELDDSALYLCASSFDRLANYGYTFGSGTRLTVV.

The CDR3 reads CASSSRVNEQFF. The CDR3 region has the DNA TGTGCCAGCAGTTCGCGTGTAAATGAGCAGTTCTTC. The chain uses TRBV27 and TRBJ2-1; D gene unclear. V was cut by 4 bases and J by 7 bases, with 8 bases left in between. The CDR3 has 12 residues. Per germline, CDR1 MNHEY and CDR2 SMNVEV (reference sequence).

The chain is built from TRBV5-1 and TRBJ2-7; tentative D call: TRBD1 (5 bases). The germline V gene has CDR1 SGHRS and CDR2 YFSETQ. Trimming left V 0 bases short and J 2 bases short, with 12 bases between. The CDR3 covers 15 residues. The CDR3 region is CASSLASQGAYEQYF. CDR3 nucleotides: TGCGCCAGCAGCTTGGCGTCCCAAGGGGCCTACGAGCAGTACTTC. Based on the CDR3 plus reference TRBV5-1 and TRBJ2-7, the full variable domain is KAGVTQTPRYLIKTRGQQVTLSCSPISGHRSVSWYQQTPGQGLQFLFEYFSETQRNKGNFPGRFSGRQFSNSRSEMNVSTLELGDSALYLCASSLASQGAYEQYFGPGTRLTVT.

The chain employs TRBV6-1 and TRBJ2-2, with 15 bases fitting TRBD2. This CDR3 spans 18 amino acids. Germline V gene data show CDR1 as MNHNS and CDR2 as SASEGT. V dropped 3 bases and J dropped 1; count of bases not matched to a gene: 3. CDR3: CASSDGLAGGRNTGELFF. Here the CDR3 DNA reads TGTGCCAGCAGTGACGGACTAGCGGGGGGGCGGAACACCGGGGAGCTGTTTTTT.

This clone was detected once. The chain has TRBV6-1 and TRBJ1-2; 9 bases line up with TRBD1. V shed 7 bases and J 2 bases; nucleotides not matched to a gene: 5. The CDR3 sequence is 14 residues long. CDR1 and CDR2 from the germline V gene are MNHNS and SASEGT. The CDR3 DNA reads TGTGCCAGCACCCCGGGACAGGGAAACTATGGCTACACCTTC. This gives the protein CASTPGQGNYGYTF.

V is TRBV4-1 and J is TRBJ2-5, with a weak D call TRBD1 (5 bases). V was cut by 2 bases and J by 0 bases, with 7 bases left in between. The V gene's germline CDR1 is MGHRA and CDR2 YSYEKL. The CDR3 is 14 residues long. This CDR3 is CASSQRQNQETQYF. CDR3 nucleotide sequence: TGCGCCAGCAGCCAAAGACAGAACCAAGAGACCCAGTACTTC.

V is TRBV4-1 and J is TRBJ1-1; D is possibly TRBD1 (5 bases). Germline V gene data show CDR1 as MGHRA and CDR2 as YSYEKL. Trimming cost V 6 bases and J 2 bases, with 10 bases left between them. The CDR3 length is 13 residues. In DNA form, the CDR3 reads TGCGCCAGCAGAGTCAGGGAAAACACTGAAGCTTTCTTT. Translation gives CASRVRENTEAFF.

The genes are TRBV19 and TRBJ1-2; the match to TRBD1 covers 9 bases. The germline CDR1 and CDR2 sequences are LNHDA and SQIVND (reference sequence). Trimming cost V 7 bases and J 4 bases; bases outside gene matches: 7. The CDR3 has 14 residues. The CDR3 region is CASTGTGKRYGYTF. For the CDR3, the DNA is TGTGCCAGTACCGGGACAGGGAAACGCTATGGCTACACCTTC.

CDR3 loop: CASRVTGRDTEAFF. CDR3 nucleotide sequence: TGTGCCAGCAGGGTGACAGGGCGGGACACTGAAGCTTTCTTT. The chain is built from TRBV6-1 and TRBJ1-1; 7 bases fit TRBD1. With 6 bases clipped from V and 3 bases from J, the junction kept 7 bases outside the gene matches. The germline V gene encodes CDR1 MNHNS and CDR2 SASEGT. CDR3 length: 14 residues.

This chain links TRBV27 with TRBJ1-2; the match to TRBD1 covers 9 bases. CDR1 is MNHEY, CDR2 SMNVEV, per germline (reference sequence). V lost 7 bases and J lost 4; bases outside the gene matches: 19. This CDR3 region has 18 residues. The CDR3 DNA sequence: TGTGCCAGCACTCCCTATGCACACAGGGGGCAACGTGGCTATGGCTACACCTTC. Translating it yields CASTPYAHRGQRGYGYTF.